This is a list of T cell receptor beta chains from one sample in a study of T cells in localized non-small cell lung cancer. Clones were sequenced by immunoSEQ multiplex PCR, and TCRdb holds only the in-frame ones, with some missing. The sample holds about 18,000 clones, around 86% seen once. The sequencing used peripheral blood, collected before any cancer treatment. These receptors came from a female donor older than 55 with stage I lung adenocarcinoma. Both conserved end residues are part of each CDR3. Each record gives: CDR3 protein, CDR3 DNA, D gene, J gene, V gene. The D gene is left open where the match is weak.

CDR3aa: CASSSGVEQYF
CDR3nt: TGTGCCAGCAGTTCGGGGGTCGAGCAGTACTTC
d_gene: .
j_gene: TRBJ2-7
v_gene: TRBV28

CDR3aa: CATPGQGRGTEAFF
CDR3nt: TGTGCCACCCCGGGACAGGGAAGAGGGACTGAAGCTTTCTTT
d_gene: TRBD1
j_gene: TRBJ1-1
v_gene: TRBV28

CDR3aa: CASSFPGGEETQYF
CDR3nt: TGTGCCAGCAGCTTCCCCGGGGGTGAAGAGACCCAGTACTTC
d_gene: .
j_gene: TRBJ2-5
v_gene: TRBV7-8

CDR3aa: CASSLDLATYNEQFF
CDR3nt: TGCGCCAGCAGCTTGGATCTAGCAACCTACAATGAGCAGTTCTTC
d_gene: .
j_gene: TRBJ2-1
v_gene: TRBV5-1

CDR3aa: CASSLQGGAFAEAFF
CDR3nt: TGTGCCAGCAGCCTGCAAGGGGGCGCATTCGCTGAAGCTTTCTTT
d_gene: TRBD1
j_gene: TRBJ1-1
v_gene: TRBV9

CDR3aa: CASSQGTSGSTDTQYF
CDR3nt: TGCGCCAGCAGCCAAGGGACTAGCGGAAGCACAGATACGCAGTATTTT
d_gene: TRBD2
j_gene: TRBJ2-3
v_gene: TRBV5-1

CDR3aa: CATSRDPAGGGGNEQFF
CDR3nt: TGTGCCACCAGCAGAGATCCCGCTGGAGGGGGGGGGAATGAGCAGTTCTTC
d_gene: .
j_gene: TRBJ2-1
v_gene: TRBV15

CDR3aa: CASSLGGRSPLHF
CDR3nt: TGCGCCAGCAGCTTGGGGGGACGCTCACCCCTCCACTTT
d_gene: .
j_gene: TRBJ1-6
v_gene: TRBV5-1

CDR3aa: CASTVTGFSGANVLTF
CDR3nt: TGTGCCAGCACCGTTACAGGGTTCTCTGGGGCCAACGTCCTGACTTTC
d_gene: .
j_gene: TRBJ2-6
v_gene: TRBV2

CDR3aa: CASSVGVGIRGDGYTF
CDR3nt: TGTGCCAGCAGCGTAGGGGTAGGGATCCGTGGAGATGGCTACACCTTC
d_gene: .
j_gene: TRBJ1-2
v_gene: TRBV9

CDR3aa: CASSLEVWGTEAFF
CDR3nt: TGTGCCAGCAGCTTAGAGGTCTGGGGTACTGAAGCTTTCTTT
d_gene: .
j_gene: TRBJ1-1
v_gene: TRBV7-9

CDR3aa: CASSYVQGRNYTF
CDR3nt: TGTGCCAGCAGTTACGTCCAGGGGCGCAACTACACCTTC
d_gene: .
j_gene: TRBJ1-2
v_gene: TRBV6-6